The clone carrying this T cell receptor delta chain was seen a handful of times. Its antigen is unknown. Vgamma9/Vdelta2+ and Vdelta2-negative gammadelta T cells were flow-sorted from PBMC for bulk sequencing. Each sorted gammadelta sample had TRG and TRD chains sequenced. TCRdb re-processed the multiplex PCR reads via CATT. The data hold around 89,000 delta-chain clones, with approximately 1.4% observed a single time. The junction had 22 bases not matched to a gene; V was cut back by 1 base and J by 0 bases. The V gene's germline CDR1 is TSWWSYY and CDR2 QGS. This CDR3 is 22 amino acids long. This entry comes from a study of γδ T cells in repeated Plasmodium falciparum infection. For the study at large: Donors were malaria-exposed Malian children or age- and gender-matched Australian children.

General study findings and limits: Vdelta2-negative gammadelta repertoires, largely Vdelta1+, seemingly showed infection-driven waves of new clonal selection. Vgamma9/Vdelta2+ repertoires stayed stably polyclonal over time and infection.

The chain recombines TRDV1 with TRDJ1, with 8 bases lining up with TRDD3. Here the J gene was assigned by germline matching of the DNA, as TCRdb has none. The sequence derives from a pool of human donors (malaria-infected and uninfected, not separated). The sequenced sample was gamma-delta T cells from blood. The CDR3 coding sequence is TGTGCTCTTGGGGAACGCCCGTTCTGGGGGAGGAGGGACTGGGGGGACACCGATAAACTCATCTTT. Its protein product is CALGERPFWGRRDWGDTDKLIF.